What follows describes a single TCR beta chain. Its antigen remains unidentified. Germline CDR1 reads SEHNR; CDR2 reads FQNEAQ (reference sequence). The CDR3 totals 13 residues. V trimming: 5 bases; J trimming: 8 bases; junction bases outside the gene matches: 8. Naive and memory CD4+ T cell DNA was deep-sequenced without culture. Some clones are missing from TCRdb's copy, which holds only in-frame ones; the method was immunoSEQ multiplex PCR. The sample holds about 60,000 clones, 94% seen once. The data were taken from a study of CD4 T cells in relation to SARS-CoV-2 and coronaviruses. Study-wide findings and caveats: Each donor contributed either pre-pandemic or post-infection samples, not both.

Unexposed donor CD4+ T cells date from about 2011-2018, before the COVID-19 pandemic. This receptor was identified in a human donor in good health. V gene TRBV7-9 combines with J gene TRBJ1-2, with 7 bases that match TRBD1. The sequencing input was naive CD4+ T cells from PBMCs. Subset denoted: naive CD4+ T cells isolated by negative enrichment. Here the CDR3 reads CASSIDREGGYTF. CDR3 bases: TGTGCCAGCAGCATCGACAGGGAAGGCGGCTACACCTTC.